These T cell receptor beta chains were read from a single sample in a study of blood T cells in healthy people across ages. From the 5' RACE reads, TCRdb called clonotypes with MiXCR, one entry per CDR3 protein. The data contain under 2,000,000 distinct CDR3 sequences, just under 50% of them singletons. Material: blood. The source is a woman between 40 and 55 years old in good health. CDR3s include the opening cysteine and the closing phenylalanine or tryptophan. A D gene is named only where the DNA matches it firmly. Expanded clones are given a class, and other clones once, few, many or no size at all.

d_gene,abundance,j_gene,v_gene,CDR3aa,CDR3nt
.,few,TRBJ2-5,TRBV12-3/TRBV12-4,CASSPDLYQETQYF,TGTGCCAGCAGTCCAGACTTGTACCAAGAGACCCAGTACTTC
.,.,TRBJ2-4,TRBV7-9,CASSSFRGAVNIQYF,TGTGCCAGCAGCTCCTTTCGAGGGGCTGTAAACATTCAGTACTTC
.,.,TRBJ2-1,TRBV7-2,CASSLGRGGAYNEQFF,TGTGCCAGCAGCTTAGGTCGGGGAGGCGCCTACAATGAGCAGTTCTTC
.,.,TRBJ2-6,TRBV6-4,CASSGGISGANVLTF,TGTGCCAGCAGTGGTGGGATCTCTGGGGCCAACGTCCTGACTTTC
TRBD2,few,TRBJ2-5,TRBV11-2,CASSLGGAISETQYF,TGTGCCAGCAGCTTGGGAGGGGCGATTTCAGAGACCCAGTACTTC
TRBD1,.,TRBJ1-5,TRBV20-1,CSARGTGVWSQPQHF,TGCAGTGCTAGAGGGACAGGGGTATGGAGTCAGCCCCAGCATTTT
.,.,TRBJ2-1,TRBV20-1,CSGKSKGGTAYNEQFF,TGCAGTGGCAAATCCAAAGGGGGGACAGCCTACAATGAGCAGTTCTTC
.,.,TRBJ1-1,TRBV5-6,CASSHGSLNTEAFF,TGTGCCAGCAGCCATGGGTCATTGAACACTGAAGCTTTCTTT
.,.,TRBJ1-5,TRBV27,CASSLSSADNQPQHF,TGTGCCAGCAGTTTATCGTCGGCAGATAATCAGCCCCAGCATTTT
TRBD1,.,TRBJ1-4,TRBV6-1,CASRRYFPGQGVEKLFF,TGCGCCAGCAGACGCTATTTCCCTGGACAGGGGGTAGAAAAACTGTTTTTT
.,few,TRBJ2-7,TRBV20-1,CSARGGFGDEQYF,TGCAGTGCGAGAGGGGGATTTGGCGACGAGCAGTACTTC
TRBD1,.,TRBJ2-5,TRBV20-1,CSAGGQGEEETQYF,TGCAGTGCTGGAGGACAGGGGGAGGAAGAGACCCAGTACTTC
.,.,TRBJ2-7,TRBV20-1,CRAQGGPYEQYF,TGCAGGGCTCAAGGAGGGCCCTACGAGCAGTACTTC
.,few,TRBJ2-6,TRBV9,CASSVAMTGANVLTF,TGTGCCAGCAGCGTAGCGATGACTGGGGCCAACGTCCTGACTTTC
TRBD2,.,TRBJ2-3,TRBV4-2,CASSQDPSGGDWRDTQYF,TGTGCCAGCAGCCAAGATCCTAGCGGGGGGGATTGGAGAGATACGCAGTATTTT
TRBD2,once,TRBJ2-3,TRBV10-3,CAISGDAGGADTQYF,TGTGCCATCAGTGGGGACGCGGGGGGGGCAGATACGCAGTATTTT
TRBD1,few,TRBJ1-6,TRBV28,CASSFPPSGTGNSPLHF,TGTGCCAGCAGTTTTCCGCCCTCCGGGACAGGGAATTCACCCCTCCACTTT
.,.,TRBJ2-5,TRBV5-1,CASSGDTRETQYF,TGCGCCAGCAGCGGGGACACTAGAGAGACCCAGTACTTC
.,.,TRBJ2-1,TRBV6-5,CASSYYGIRDEQFF,TGTGCCAGCAGTTACTATGGGATCCGCGATGAGCAGTTCTTC
.,once,TRBJ2-2,TRBV12-5,CASGFGPHPGELFF,TGTGCTAGTGGCTTCGGGCCACACCCCGGGGAGCTGTTTTTT